The 14 T cell receptor beta chains reported below all come from one sample, sequenced in a study of technical replicates of blood from a few donors. Profiled with immunoSEQ multiplex PCR; TCRdb holds only in-frame clones, not every one. The table shows tens of thousands of clones, with about 95% occurring only once. Sequences were obtained from T cells isolated from PBMCs. The receptor set was obtained from a human donor in good health.

The genes are TRBV20-1 and TRBJ2-7, with D unclear. CDR1 and CDR2 (germline): DFQATT, SNEGSKA (reference sequence). The CDR3 loop spans 11 amino acids. V was trimmed by 1 base and J by 4 bases, leaving 5 bases between them. CDR3 sequence: CSARVLYEQYF. The CDR3 DNA is TGCAGTGCTAGAGTCCTTTACGAGCAGTACTTC.

This chain joins TRBV6-5 and TRBJ1-5, with TRBD1 matching over 7 bases. The CDR3 is made up of 14 amino acids. V was pared by 6 bases and J by 1 base, with 3 bases of the junction left unmatched. Germline CDR1 MNHEY, CDR2 SVGAGI. The chain's CDR3 is CASRDRQSNQPQHF. DNA for the CDR3: TGTGCCAGCAGGGACAGGCAGAGCAATCAGCCCCAGCATTTT.

The chain carries TRBV30 and TRBJ2-3, with a tentative D call TRBD2 (6 bases). V was clipped by 5 bases and J by 7 bases, with 19 bases between them. The V gene's germline CDR1 is GTSNPN and CDR2 SVGIG (reference sequence). CDR3 length: 14 residues. The CDR3 DNA is TGTGCCTGGGATACAGGTCGGGAGTTATATACGCAGTATTTT. It encodes CAWDTGRELYTQYF. The full variable domain, rest sourced from reference TRBV30 and TRBJ2-3, is SQTIHQWPATLVQPVGSPLSLECTVEGTSNPNLYWYRQAAGRGLQLLFYSVGIGQISSEVPQNLSASRPQDRQFILSSKKLLLSDSGFYLCAWDTGRELYTQYFGPGTRLTVL.

V usage is TRBV28 and J usage is TRBJ2-7, with TRBD2 matching 10 bases. The J segment lost 6 bases and the V segment lost 5 bases, leaving 10 bases of the junction unmatched. Germline V gives CDR1 MDHEN, CDR2 SYDVKM. This CDR3 has 15 residues. CDR3 loop: CASSPPSGRESEQYF. CDR3 bases: TGTGCCAGCAGTCCCCCGAGCGGGAGGGAAAGCGAGCAGTACTTC.

This chain uses TRBV5-1 with TRBJ2-5; 12 bases are a match to TRBD2. The ends lost 5 bases at V and 5 bases at J; junction bases unmatched: 4. Germline CDR1 reads SGHRS; CDR2 reads YFSETQ. The CDR3 runs 14 residues. Written as DNA, the CDR3 is TGCGCCAGCAGGACTAGCGGGAGTTTGGAGACCCAGTACTTC. Protein sequence: CASRTSGSLETQYF.

The rearrangement links TRBV6-5 to TRBJ2-7; the D gene is possibly TRBD1 (6 bases). Germline loops: CDR1 MNHEY, CDR2 SVGAGI. The CDR3 contains 11 residues. V shed 5 bases and J shed 5 bases, with 7 bases lying between them. The CDR3 loop is CASSQGNEQYF. In DNA form, the CDR3 reads TGTGCCAGCAGTCAGGGGAACGAGCAGTACTTC.

The chain has TRBV6-1 and TRBJ1-1; D is ambiguous. Germline loops: CDR1 MNHNS, CDR2 SASEGT. V gave up 2 bases and J gave up 0 bases, with 16 bases separating them. The CDR3 loop spans 17 amino acids. This chain's CDR3 is CASSESTVRLLNTEAFF. CDR3 DNA sequence: TGTGCCAGCAGTGAAAGTACGGTGAGGCTGCTGAACACTGAAGCTTTCTTT.

The chain uses TRBV5-8 and TRBJ1-2; a weak D match, TRBD1 (5 bases). The germline V gene has CDR1 SGHTS and CDR2 YDEGEE. With 4 bases removed from V and 8 bases from J, the gap between germline ends came to 21 bases. This CDR3 is 15 amino acids long. In DNA, the CDR3 is TGTGCCAGCAGCGTGGTAGGTGGGGCAGTTGGAGGCTACACCTTC. Translating gives CASSVVGGAVGGYTF.

The V call is TRBV5-4, the J call TRBJ2-1; no clear D. The CDR3 runs 11 residues. Per the germline V gene, CDR1 is SGHNT and CDR2 is YYREEE (reference sequence). Trimming took off 1 base at V and 7 bases at J, with 3 bases between the two ends. The CDR3 DNA sequence: TGTGCCAGCAGCTTGCAGAATGAGCAGTTCTTC. Protein product: CASSLQNEQFF.

The V call is TRBV2, the J call TRBJ1-4, with TRBD1 matching over 7 bases. The CDR3 totals 13 residues. The J segment lost 6 bases and the V segment lost 11 bases, leaving 9 bases of the junction unmatched. Germline V CDR1 and CDR2: SNHLY, FYNNEI. Here the CDR3 reads CADRVEGDEKLFF. The DNA for the CDR3 is TGTGCCGACAGGGTGGAAGGGGATGAAAAACTGTTTTTT.

The chain combines TRBV30 with TRBJ2-7; TRBD1 aligns across 9 bases. The CDR3 runs 14 residues. Germline loops: CDR1 GTSNPN, CDR2 SVGIG (reference sequence). With V trimmed by 4 bases and J by 4 bases, 8 bases remained unmatched. This chain's CDR3 is CAWNSGTGPYEQYF. In nucleotides, the CDR3 is TGTGCCTGGAATAGTGGGACAGGGCCTTACGAGCAGTACTTC.

This clone was picked up one time. The V and J genes are TRBV5-1 and TRBJ1-5, with TRBD1 matching 9 bases. Germline CDR1 is SGHRS and CDR2 is YFSETQ. V was clipped by 4 bases and J by 5 bases; unmatched bases: 7. This CDR3 is built from 15 residues. The CDR3 region is CASSVTGGIDQPQHF. CDR3 sequence (DNA): TGCGCCAGCAGCGTAACAGGGGGCATTGATCAGCCCCAGCATTTT.

The CDR3 region is CASSPFVADTQYF. Here the CDR3 DNA reads TGCGCCAGCAGCCCGTTCGTAGCAGATACGCAGTATTTT. The chain is built from TRBV4-3 and TRBJ2-3; D is unclear. Germline V gene sequence: CDR1 LGHNA, CDR2 YSLEER. Trimming cost V 4 bases and J 4 bases, with 9 bases left between them. This CDR3 has 13 amino acids.

V gene TRBV14 combines with J gene TRBJ1-2; the D is unclear. Germline-derived CDR1 and CDR2 are SGHDN and FVKESK. This CDR3 comprises 12 residues. V lost 4 bases and J 9 bases, leaving 12 bases between the germline ends. The CDR3 coding sequence is TGTGCCAGCAGCCTCGCTACTTTCCGCTACACCTTC. This encodes CASSLATFRYTF.